This is a list of T cell receptor beta chains from one sample in a study of blood T cells in healthy people across ages. TCRdb reanalysed the 5' RACE reads using MiXCR and keeps one entry per CDR3 protein. The table includes about 1,400,000 distinct CDR3 sequences, roughly 64% detected once. The sample was blood. These receptors all stem from a man younger than 35 in good health. Both conserved end residues are part of each CDR3. A D gene is named only where the DNA matches it firmly. Not every row has a clone size; where given, it reads once, few, many or a size class.

D gene	clone size	V gene	J gene	CDR3 DNA	CDR3 protein
.	.	TRBV4-1	TRBJ1-1	TGTGCCAGCAGCCAAGATACGAGAACTGAAGCTTTCTTT	CASSQDTRTEAFF
TRBD1	.	TRBV6-5	TRBJ2-1	TGTGCCAGCACAGGACAGGGGTCTTCTACAATTGAGCAGTTCTTC	CASTGQGSSTIEQFF
TRBD2	.	TRBV12-3/TRBV12-4	TRBJ2-1	TGTGCCAGCAGCTCCAGCGGGAGGCGCTCCAGGCAGTTCTTC	CASSSSGRRSRQFF
TRBD1	.	TRBV29-1	TRBJ2-7	TGCAGCGTTCCCGGGACAGGCTACGAGCAGTACTTC	CSVPGTGYEQYF
.	once	TRBV4-3	TRBJ2-1	TGCGCCAGCAGCCAAGAAAGGTGGAGGGGCGGCAATGAGCAGTTCTTC	CASSQERWRGGNEQFF
.	.	TRBV7-2	TRBJ2-1	TGTGCCAGCAGCTTCCACACCGAGAATGAGCAGTTCTTC	CASSFHTENEQFF
.	few	TRBV2	TRBJ2-7	TGTGCCAGCAGTGAACTCGTGCAGGAGAGCACCTACGAGCAGTACTTC	CASSELVQESTYEQYF
.	.	TRBV6-2/TRBV6-3	TRBJ2-7	TGTGCCAGCAGTTCGGAACAGGTCTACGAGCAGTACTTC	CASSSEQVYEQYF
TRBD2	.	TRBV4-1	TRBJ2-5	TGCGCCAGCAGCCAAGCGAGACTAGCGGGGGGACAAGAGACCCAGTACTTC	CASSQARLAGGQETQYF
.	once	TRBV15	TRBJ2-3	TGTGCCACCAGCAGAGACCGGACAGGTGGGGGGGAGTATTTT	CATSRDRTGGGEYF
.	.	TRBV2	TRBJ1-6	TGTGCCAGCAACCCCTATAATTCACCCCTCCACTTT	CASNPYNSPLHF
TRBD1	.	TRBV4-1	TRBJ2-7	TGCGCCAGCAGCCCCCAGACAGGGGCGATGGACGAGCAGTACTTC	CASSPQTGAMDEQYF
.	.	TRBV20-1	TRBJ1-2	TGCAGTGCTAGAGATAAGGGGGGGCAGTTCTATGGCTACACCTTC	CSARDKGGQFYGYTF
.	.	TRBV6-2/TRBV6-3	TRBJ1-2	TGTGCCAGCAGTTACTCCCTAGGTCGGCACCTTGACTACACCTTC	CASSYSLGRHLDYTF
.	.	TRBV2	TRBJ1-2	TGTGCCAGCAGTGAAACCGGGACACCGACCGACTATGGCTACACCTTC	CASSETGTPTDYGYTF
.	.	TRBV29-1	TRBJ2-3	TGCAGCGTTGCAGGCAGGTACACAGATACGCAGTATTTT	CSVAGRYTDTQYF
.	.	TRBV15	TRBJ2-3	TGTGCCACCAGCAGAGCCACACGATTTGAAGATACGCAGTATTTT	CATSRATRFEDTQYF
TRBD1	.	TRBV10-3	TRBJ2-7	TGTGCCACCTCGGGACAGGGGGCCTACGAGCAGTACTTC	CATSGQGAYEQYF
TRBD2	few	TRBV20-1	TRBJ2-1	TGCAGTGCTAGGGCTCGGTTCTGGCGGGAGGTTGGGAATGAGCAGTTCTTC	CSARARFWREVGNEQFF
.	.	TRBV5-6	TRBJ2-4	TGTGCCAGCAGCTTGTTTCGGACAGATGAATCAGCCAAAAACATTCAGTACTTC	CASSLFRTDESAKNIQYF
.	once	TRBV20-1	TRBJ1-4	TGCAGTGCTAGAGATTTGCTAAGGGGAAGTGAAAAACTGTTTTTT	CSARDLLRGSEKLFF
TRBD2	once	TRBV6-2/TRBV6-3	TRBJ2-1	TGTGCCTGTAGCGGGAGGCCCTTCGGGTACGATGAGCAGTTCTTC	CACSGRPFGYDEQFF
.	few	TRBV28	TRBJ1-2	TGTGCCAGCAGTACAGGGTTTAACTATGGCTACACCTTC	CASSTGFNYGYTF
.	.	TRBV6-6	TRBJ1-2	TGTGCCAGCAGGACGACAGTGAACTATGGCTACACCTTC	CASRTTVNYGYTF
.	.	TRBV29-1	TRBJ2-7	TGCAGCGTTCGGAGTGCGGGAACCTACGAGCAGTACTTC	CSVRSAGTYEQYF
.	many	TRBV27	TRBJ2-7	TGTGCCAGCAGTTTAGAGCAGGCCTACGAGCAGTACTTC	CASSLEQAYEQYF
.	.	TRBV2	TRBJ2-1	TGTGCCAGCAGTGAACCCGGGACCACGCGGAGTGAGCAGTTCTTC	CASSEPGTTRSEQFF
.	few	TRBV27	TRBJ2-7	TGTGCCAGCAGTTTAAGCCTGTCCCCCTACGAGCAGTACTTC	CASSLSLSPYEQYF
TRBD1	.	TRBV2	TRBJ1-2	TGTGCCAGCAGCGACACAGGGGGAGGCTACACCTTC	CASSDTGGGYTF
.	once	TRBV7-9	TRBJ2-1	TGTGCCAGCAGCCCCAGTTCCGGTTCACTCTACAATGAGCAGTTCTTC	CASSPSSGSLYNEQFF
.	.	TRBV24-1	TRBJ1-2	TGTGCCACCCGGTCAGACACTGACTATGGCTACACCTTC	CATRSDTDYGYTF
.	.	TRBV2	TRBJ2-1	TGTGCCAGCAGTGGACAAGAGCAGTTCTTC	CASSGQEQFF
.	.	TRBV7-9	TRBJ2-5	TGTGCCAGCAGCTTACTAGTGGTGACGGAGACCCAGTACTTC	CASSLLVVTETQYF
TRBD1	.	TRBV20-1	TRBJ2-1	TGCAGTTCCCTTCGGGGGGGACAGGGGGGTAGAGGGGAGCAGTTCTTC	CSSLRGGQGGRGEQFF
.	.	TRBV3-1	TRBJ2-7	TGTGCCAGCAGCCAATTGCGGGAAGCCGAGCAGTACTTC	CASSQLREAEQYF
.	.	TRBV30	TRBJ1-2	TGTGCCTGGACACTAGGGGGGGTCGATGGCTACACCTTC	CAWTLGGVDGYTF
TRBD2	once	TRBV7-2	TRBJ2-5	TGTGCCAGCAGCTTAGCGGGAGGGCCGGTGAATGAGCAGTACTTC	CASSLAGGPVNEQYF
.	.	TRBV4-2	TRBJ2-2	TGTGCCACTCAGGGGATTGGATCCGGGGAGCTGTTTTTT	CATQGIGSGELFF
TRBD1	few	TRBV12-3/TRBV12-4	TRBJ2-1	TGTGCCAGCAGGCAGACAGGGGGTAATGAGCAGTTCTTC	CASRQTGGNEQFF
.	few	TRBV25-1	TRBJ2-7	TGTGCCAGCAGTGGTAGAGGGGGGCCATACGAGCAGTACTTC	CASSGRGGPYEQYF
.	.	TRBV5-1	TRBJ2-7	TGCGCCAGCAGCTCCCCAAATACTTACTACGAGCAGTACTTC	CASSSPNTYYEQYF
.	.	TRBV10-1	TRBJ2-7	TGCGCCAGCAGTGAGTCCCAGGCAGGACCAGGCGAGCAGTACTTC	CASSESQAGPGEQYF
TRBD1	.	TRBV6-5	TRBJ1-1	TGTGCCAGCAGTTACTCGTCGGGACAGGGGGCTCGAGCTTTCTTT	CASSYSSGQGARAFF
.	.	TRBV29-1	TRBJ2-1	TGCAGCGTCGACAGAGCGAGAAATGAGCAGTTCTTC	CSVDRARNEQFF
.	.	TRBV3-1	TRBJ2-3	TGTGCCAGCAGTCAAAAAGCCCTTTCCACAGATACGCAGTATTTT	CASSQKALSTDTQYF
TRBD1	once	TRBV9	TRBJ1-1	TGTGCCAGCAGCGTGGACAGGAGGAACACTGAAGCTTTCTTT	CASSVDRRNTEAFF
.	.	TRBV5-1	TRBJ2-4	TGCGCCAGCAGCGGGGACACATCTTTAGCCAAAAACATTCAGTACTTC	CASSGDTSLAKNIQYF
.	.	TRBV20-1	TRBJ1-1	TGCAGTGCTCGGATACAAGGAGAAGCTTTCTTT	CSARIQGEAFF
TRBD1	.	TRBV12-5	TRBJ1-5	TGTGCTAGTGCCGGGGACAGGCTCAATCGGCCCCAGCATTTT	CASAGDRLNRPQHF
.	.	TRBV27	TRBJ2-7	TGTGCCAGCAGTTTCATGGGAGGAGGGGGGACCTACGAGCAGTACTTC	CASSFMGGGGTYEQYF